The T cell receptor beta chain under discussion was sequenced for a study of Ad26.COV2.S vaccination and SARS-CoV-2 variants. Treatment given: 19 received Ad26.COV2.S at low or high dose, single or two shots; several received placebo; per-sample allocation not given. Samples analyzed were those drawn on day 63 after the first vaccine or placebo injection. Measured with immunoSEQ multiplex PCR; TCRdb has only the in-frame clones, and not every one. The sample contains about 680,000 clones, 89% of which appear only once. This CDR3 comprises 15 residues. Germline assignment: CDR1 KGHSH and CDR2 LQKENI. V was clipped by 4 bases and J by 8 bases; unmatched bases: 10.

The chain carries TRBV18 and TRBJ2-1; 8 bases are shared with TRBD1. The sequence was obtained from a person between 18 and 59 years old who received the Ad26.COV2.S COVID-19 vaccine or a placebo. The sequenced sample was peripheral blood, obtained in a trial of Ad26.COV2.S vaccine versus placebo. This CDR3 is CASSLGTGPGDEQFF. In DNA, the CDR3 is TGTGCCAGCTCACTAGGGACAGGACCGGGCGATGAGCAGTTCTTC.